Detailed here is one T cell receptor beta chain. The assay was immunoSEQ multiplex PCR, and TCRdb's table has in-frame clones only and misses some. Of some 240,000 clones listed, about nine tenths are singletons. This specimen comes from a study of blood T cell repertoires in COVID-19. The CDR3 runs to 17 residues. Losses at the gene ends were 1 base for V and 1 base for J; bases not matched to a gene: 7. The germline V gene encodes CDR1 SGHNT and CDR2 YYREEE (reference sequence). This TCR came from a man in his 60s who had recovered from COVID-19. The rearrangement links TRBV5-4 to TRBJ2-1, with 8 bases lining up with TRBD2. The sequencing input was peripheral blood. The CDR3 sequence is CASSLNSGTSSYNEQFF. Here the CDR3 DNA reads TGTGCCAGCAGCTTGAACTCCGGGACTAGTTCCTACAATGAGCAGTTCTTC.